The T cell receptor beta chain described here comes from a study of blood T cell repertoires in COVID-19. In the study overall: Material from acute and convalescent COVID-19 was sourced from the United States, Italy and Spain.

The V end was cut by 0 bases, the J end by 6 bases, with 8 bases between. The length of the CDR3 is 14 residues. The germline V gene encodes CDR1 SEHNR and CDR2 FQNEAQ (reference sequence). Sequencing used immunoSEQ multiplex PCR; TCRdb keeps in-frame clones, though not all of them. The table shows over 200,000 clones, with roughly nine tenths occurring only once. This clone has just a few counts. This chain connects TRBV7-9 to TRBJ2-2; D perhaps matches TRBD2 (6 bases). Input material: peripheral blood. The sequence was obtained from a man between 35 and 55 years old with acute or convalescent COVID-19. The CDR3 coding sequence is TGTGCCAGCAGCTTAGCGCGGGGCCCCGGGGAGCTGTTTTTT. Amino acid sequence: CASSLARGPGELFF.